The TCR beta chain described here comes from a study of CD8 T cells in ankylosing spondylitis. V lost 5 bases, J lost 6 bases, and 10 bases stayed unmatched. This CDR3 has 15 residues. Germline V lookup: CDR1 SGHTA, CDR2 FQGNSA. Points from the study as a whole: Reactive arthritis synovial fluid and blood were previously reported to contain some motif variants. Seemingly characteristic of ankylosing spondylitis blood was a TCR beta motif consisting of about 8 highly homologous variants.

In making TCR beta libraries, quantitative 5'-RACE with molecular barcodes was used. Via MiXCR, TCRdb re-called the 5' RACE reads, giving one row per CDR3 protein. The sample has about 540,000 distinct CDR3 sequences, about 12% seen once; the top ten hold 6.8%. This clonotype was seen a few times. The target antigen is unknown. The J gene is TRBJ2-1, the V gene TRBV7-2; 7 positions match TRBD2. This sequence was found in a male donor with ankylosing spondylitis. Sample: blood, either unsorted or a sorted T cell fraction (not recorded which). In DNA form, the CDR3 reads TGTGCCAGCAGCCCGATAAAGGGAGGGATCAATGAGCAGTTCTTC. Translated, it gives CASSPIKGGINEQFF.